Included here is one TCR beta chain sequence, with context. What it recognizes is unknown. This sample was taken from a study of cytomegalovirus exposure and HLA in healthy donors. Study summary: In an earlier analysis, 90 million to 130 million unique TCR beta sequences were found from some 180 million T cells.

General study points: The authors judged a highly shared variant cluster likely a sequencing artifact. Sequencing depth across donors, presence/absence analyses assumed, was roughly uniform.

From germline, CDR1 is MNHNY and CDR2 SVGAGI (reference sequence). Trimming pared 5 bases from V and 7 bases from J, leaving 18 bases between. The CDR3 covers 15 residues. The PCR was carried out with 60 Vbeta primers and 13 Jbeta primers. In the authors' methods: Around 11 million shared chains were among about 80 million unique TCR beta chains counted in a later analysis. Generated by immunoSEQ multiplex PCR, the TCRdb table keeps only in-frame clones and is missing some. V, J and clone size are taken as reported in that table, and D and trimming were inferred from the DNA itself. The data contain about 100,000 clones, under 80% of them singletons.

The chain carries TRBV6-6 and TRBJ1-5; D might be TRBD1 (6 bases). This TCR derives from a woman under 30 in good health and CMV-seropositive. Sequenced: PBMCs. The CDR3, as DNA: TGTGCCAGCAGTCCTAGGGGGTTGGATGAGCAGCCCCAGCATTTT. This sequence encodes CASSPRGLDEQPQHF.